The 19 T cell receptor beta chains below come from one sample, sequenced in a study of T cells in Graves' hyperthyroidism and ophthalmopathy. Amplified TCR beta CDR3 regions derived from RNA transcripts. A set of HTBI primers served as the primers for a first-round RT-PCR of the TCR CDR3. TCRdb analysed the multiplex PCR reads with MiXCR anew, one entry per CDR3 protein. The sample has about 270,000 distinct CDR3 sequences; around 22% are singletons. Material: blood. These receptors all stem from a man aged 25-45 years with Graves' ophthalmopathy.

This clonotype was detected a few times. The chain carries TRBV24-1 and TRBJ2-1; weak D call: TRBD1 (5 bases). This CDR3 contains 14 residues. The germline V gene encodes CDR1 KGHDR and CDR2 SFDVKD. V dropped 2 bases and J dropped 3 bases, with 7 bases sitting between them. The CDR3 bases are TGTGCCACCAGTGATTACGACAGCTACAATGAGCAGTTCTTC. It codes for CATSDYDSYNEQFF.

This clonotype was observed a few times. The chain uses TRBV7-9 and TRBJ2-1; 11 positions agree with TRBD1. The CDR3 sequence is 18 residues long. V gave up 3 bases and J gave up 7 bases; unmatched junction bases: 14. CDR1 is SEHNR and CDR2 is FQNEAQ in the germline V gene (reference sequence). CDR3 nucleotides: TGTGCCAGCAGCTTCTTGAGGACAGGGGGCAAGAGGAAGAATGAGCAGTTCTTC. Residues: CASSFLRTGGKRKNEQFF.

As to this clonotype: This may stem from a read error, because a much larger clone lies one nucleotide away. The chain uses TRBV4-1 and TRBJ2-7; 7 bases are shared with TRBD2. Trimming at V came to 0 bases and at J to 7 bases, leaving 9 bases not matched to a gene. Per the germline V gene, CDR1 is MGHRA and CDR2 is YSYEKL. The CDR3 spans 15 residues. The CDR3 bases are TGCGCCAGCAGCCAAGAGGGCCTAGCGGAAAATGAGCAGTACTTC. It is translated as CASSQEGLAENEQYF.

This clonotype has a handful of counts. V is TRBV20-1 and J is TRBJ1-6; 7 nucleotides align to TRBD1. This CDR3 has 13 amino acids. Germline V CDR1 and CDR2: DFQATT, SNEGSKA (reference sequence). Trimming removed 2 bases from V and 9 bases from J; junction bases left unmatched: 4. The CDR3 loop reads CSARRQGSSPLHF. The CDR3 DNA reads as TGCAGTGCTAGAAGACAGGGAAGTTCACCCCTCCACTTT.

This clonotype was observed a handful of times. CDR3 nucleotides: TGTGCCAGCAGCTTCTCAGCGGGGACCCAAGAGACCCAGTACTTC. It yields the protein CASSFSAGTQETQYF. The V call is TRBV7-9, the J call TRBJ2-5, with 7 bases aligning to TRBD2. Trimming cost V 3 bases and J 1 base; bases outside gene matches: 5. CDR1 SEHNR and CDR2 FQNEAQ come from the germline V gene (reference sequence). This CDR3 contains 15 residues.

The table lists this clonotype with many counts. The V and J genes are TRBV20-1 and TRBJ2-1; 7 nucleotides line up with TRBD2. This CDR3 contains 12 residues. Germline V gene sequence: CDR1 DFQATT, CDR2 SNEGSKA (reference sequence). Trimming at V came to 0 bases and at J to 7 bases, leaving 0 bases not matched to a gene. CDR3 sequence reads: CSARERENEQFF. CDR3 in DNA: TGCAGTGCTAGAGAGCGGGAGAATGAGCAGTTCTTC.

This chain connects TRBV18 to TRBJ1-1; 8 bases agree with TRBD1. In germline, CDR1 is KGHSH, CDR2 LQKENI. V trimming: 8 bases; J trimming: 0 bases; junction bases outside the gene matches: 5. The CDR3 covers 14 residues. DNA for the CDR3: TGTGCCAGCCGGTCCAGGGGGCTGAACACTGAAGCTTTCTTT. Its protein product is CASRSRGLNTEAFF.

V usage is TRBV24-1 and J usage is TRBJ1-5; D is ambiguous. This CDR3 region has 16 residues. Germline V gene lookup returns CDR1 KGHDR and CDR2 SFDVKD. Trimming left V 0 bases short and J 3 bases short, with 11 bases between. The CDR3 region is CATSDLRGQSNQPQHF. The CDR3 nucleotides are TGTGCCACCAGTGATTTGCGGGGTCAATCCAATCAGCCCCAGCATTTT.

There are a few counts of this clonotype. The CDR3: CASSTLQGLDSGNTIYF. CDR3 DNA sequence: TGTGCCAGCAGCACTTTACAGGGGCTAGACTCTGGAAACACCATATATTTT. This sequence joins TRBV7-2 and TRBJ1-3, with 7 bases fitting TRBD1. Losses at the gene ends were 5 bases for V and 0 bases for J; bases not matched to a gene: 10. CDR1 is SGHTA, CDR2 FQGNSA, per germline. The CDR3 sequence is 17 residues long.

In DNA form, the CDR3 reads TGTGCCAGCTCACCTCGGGACTCCCAAGGGGGCAATGAGCAGTTCTTC. Translating it yields CASSPRDSQGGNEQFF. This chain links TRBV18 with TRBJ2-1; the D call may be TRBD1 or TRBD2 (6 bases each). This CDR3 has 16 amino acids. Germline loops: CDR1 KGHSH, CDR2 LQKENI. The V gene lost 3 bases and the J gene lost 6 bases, with 18 bases spanning the gap.

A word on this clonotype: Its ends do not fully match the called genes, so a read error is possible. The chain couples TRBV18 to TRBJ2-1; TRBD2 matches at 9 bases. Germline CDR1 is KGHSH and CDR2 is LQKENI. The CDR3 has 15 amino acids. CDR3 sequence: CASPPVLAGNNEQFF. DNA of the CDR3: TGTGCCAGCCCACCAGTCCTAGCGGGGAACAATGAGCAGTTCTTC.

This clonotype was picked up a small number of times. The chain employs TRBV5-1 and TRBJ2-5; TRBD1 matches at 7 bases. This CDR3 is built from 13 residues. Germline V CDR1 and CDR2: SGHRS, YFSETQ. V gave up 3 bases and J gave up 2 bases; unmatched junction bases: 1. The CDR3 DNA sequence: TGCGCCAGCAGCTGGACAGGACAAGAGACCCAGTACTTC. This gives the protein CASSWTGQETQYF.

The rearrangement links TRBV2 to TRBJ2-7; weak D call: TRBD2 (5 bases). Trimming removed 7 bases from V and 3 bases from J, with 13 bases in between. CDR1 and CDR2 from the germline V gene are SNHLY and FYNNEI. The length of the CDR3 is 13 residues. In DNA form, the CDR3 reads TGTGCCAGCAATGAGGGTTTGTACTACGAGCAGTACTTC. It yields the protein CASNEGLYYEQYF.

This chain connects TRBV5-1 to TRBJ2-7, with D unresolved. The V gene lost 4 bases and the J gene lost 2 bases, with 10 bases spanning the gap. Germline CDR1 SGHRS, CDR2 YFSETQ. The CDR3 length is 13 residues. This CDR3 is CASSVSPAYEQYF. In DNA, the CDR3 is TGCGCCAGCAGCGTATCACCCGCCTACGAGCAGTACTTC.

This clonotype was observed many times. The chain joins TRBV12-3 or TRBV12-4 to TRBJ2-7, with a possible D match to TRBD2 (5 bases). V was pared by 6 bases and J by 4 bases, with 13 bases between. This CDR3 is built from 13 residues. The CDR3 loop is CASRSAVSYEQYF. In nucleotides, the CDR3 is TGTGCCAGCAGGTCAGCGGTATCGTACGAGCAGTACTTC.

This clonotype has ten or more counts. The rearrangement links TRBV20-1 to TRBJ2-3; D gene ambiguous. The germline CDR1 and CDR2 sequences are DFQATT and SNEGSKA (reference sequence). The CDR3 totals 13 residues. The V and J ends lost 4 bases and 1 base respectively, with 9 bases between them. The CDR3, as DNA: TGCAGTGCTAAGAAGAGCGGCACAGATACGCAGTATTTT. It translates to CSAKKSGTDTQYF.

This chain joins TRBV18 and TRBJ1-1; D remains ambiguous. The ends were cut back, 6 bases at V and 1 base at J, with 9 bases in the middle. Germline-derived CDR1 and CDR2 are KGHSH and LQKENI. This CDR3 has 13 residues. The CDR3 sequence is CASSRKGNTEAFF. CDR3 coding DNA: TGTGCCAGCTCCCGAAAGGGGAACACTGAAGCTTTCTTT.

This clonotype has ten or more counts. This sequence joins TRBV3-1 and TRBJ2-3; D not certain. Trimming took off 4 bases at V and 4 bases at J, with 6 bases between the two ends. Germline CDR1 and CDR2: LGHDT and YNNKEL (reference sequence). The length of the CDR3 is 12 residues. CDR3 DNA: TGTGCCAGCAGCCCCCAGCCAGATACGCAGTATTTT. It encodes CASSPQPDTQYF.

The chain has TRBV5-1 and TRBJ2-7; 7 nucleotides match TRBD2. Looked up from germline, CDR1 is SGHRS and CDR2 is YFSETQ. Trimming removed 1 base from V and 5 bases from J; junction bases left unmatched: 6. This CDR3 has 14 residues. DNA for the CDR3: TGCGCCAGCAGCTTGAGTTGGCGGGGGAACGAGCAGTACTTC. Its protein is CASSLSWRGNEQYF.